This TCR beta chain is from a study of cytomegalovirus exposure and HLA in healthy donors. The PCR ran on 60 Vbeta and 13 Jbeta primers. Repertoires were generated with immunoSEQ multiplex PCR, while TCRdb's copy carries only in-frame clones and drops some. The table lists more than 200,000 clones, about 81% of them singletons, with 4.5% to 7% in the top ten. Comment on this clone: Its antigen is not identified.

Looked up from germline, CDR1 is SEHNR and CDR2 is FQNEAQ (reference sequence). Trimming cost V 2 bases and J 4 bases; bases outside gene matches: 3. This CDR3 comprises 16 residues. Study-wide points: The study had only CMV serostatus as immune exposure information.

The sequencing sample was made of PBMCs. This rearrangement joins TRBV7-9 to TRBJ2-1, with 12 bases aligning to TRBD2. This receptor was obtained from a man aged 40-49 years in good health and CMV-seropositive. The CDR3 sequence is CASSLLAGGAYNEQFF. DNA for the CDR3: TGTGCCAGCAGCTTACTAGCGGGAGGGGCATACAATGAGCAGTTCTTC.